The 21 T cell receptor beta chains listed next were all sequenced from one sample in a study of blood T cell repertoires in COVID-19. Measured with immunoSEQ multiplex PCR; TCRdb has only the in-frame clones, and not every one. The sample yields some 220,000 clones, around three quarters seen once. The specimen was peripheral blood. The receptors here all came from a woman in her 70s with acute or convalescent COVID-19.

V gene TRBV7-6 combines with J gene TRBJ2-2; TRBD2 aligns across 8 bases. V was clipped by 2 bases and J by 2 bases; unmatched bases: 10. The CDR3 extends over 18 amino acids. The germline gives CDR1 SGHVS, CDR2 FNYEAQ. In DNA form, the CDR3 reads TGTGCCAGCAGCTTATTCATGGCGGGGGGACTTAACACCGGGGAGCTGTTTTTT. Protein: CASSLFMAGGLNTGELFF.

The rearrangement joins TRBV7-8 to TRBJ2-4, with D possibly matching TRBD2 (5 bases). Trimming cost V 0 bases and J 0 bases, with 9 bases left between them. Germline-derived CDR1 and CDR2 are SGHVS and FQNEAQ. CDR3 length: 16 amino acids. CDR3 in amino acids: CASSLAGRLAKNIQYF. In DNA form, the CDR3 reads TGTGCCAGCAGCTTAGCAGGGAGATTAGCCAAAAACATTCAGTACTTC.

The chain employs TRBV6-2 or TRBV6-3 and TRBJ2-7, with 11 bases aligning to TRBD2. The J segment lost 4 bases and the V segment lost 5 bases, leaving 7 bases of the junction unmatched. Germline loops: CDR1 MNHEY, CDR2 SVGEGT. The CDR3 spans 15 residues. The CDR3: CASSETSGVWYEQYF. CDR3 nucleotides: TGTGCCAGCAGTGAGACTAGCGGGGTATGGTACGAGCAGTACTTC.

The CDR3 bases are TGTGCCTGGAGAATGCAGGGGATGACCTACGAGCAGTACTTC. It yields the protein CAWRMQGMTYEQYF. This chain joins TRBV30 and TRBJ2-7; D possibly corresponds to TRBD1 (6 bases). This CDR3 comprises 14 residues. V lost 3 bases and J 2 bases, leaving 14 bases between the germline ends. CDR1 GTSNPN and CDR2 SVGIG come from the germline V gene (reference sequence).

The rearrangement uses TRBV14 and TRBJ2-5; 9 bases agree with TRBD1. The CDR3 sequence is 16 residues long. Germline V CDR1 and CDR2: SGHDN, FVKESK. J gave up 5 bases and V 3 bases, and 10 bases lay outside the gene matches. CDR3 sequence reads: CASSHSLGQGRETQYF. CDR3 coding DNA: TGTGCCAGCAGCCATTCCCTTGGACAGGGGAGGGAGACCCAGTACTTC.

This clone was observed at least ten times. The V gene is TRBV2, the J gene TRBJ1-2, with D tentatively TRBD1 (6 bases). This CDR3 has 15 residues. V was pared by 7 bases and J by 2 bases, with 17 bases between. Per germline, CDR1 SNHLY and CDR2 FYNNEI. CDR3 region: CASKFPGEANYGYTF. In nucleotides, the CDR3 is TGTGCCAGCAAGTTTCCAGGGGAAGCGAACTATGGCTACACCTTC. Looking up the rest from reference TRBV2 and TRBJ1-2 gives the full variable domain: EPEVTQTPSHQVTQMGQEVILRCVPISNHLYFYWYRQILGQKVEFLVSFYNNEISEKSEIFDDQFSVERPDGSNFTLKIRSTKLEDSAMYFCASKFPGEANYGYTFGSGTRLTVV.

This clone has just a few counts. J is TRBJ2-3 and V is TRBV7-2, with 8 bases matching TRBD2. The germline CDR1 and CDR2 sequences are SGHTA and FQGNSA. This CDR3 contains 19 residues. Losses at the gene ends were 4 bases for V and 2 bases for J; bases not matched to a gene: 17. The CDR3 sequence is CASSSEHRGTRRPTDTQYF. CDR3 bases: TGTGCCAGCAGCTCCGAACATCGGGGGACTAGGAGGCCCACAGATACGCAGTATTTT.

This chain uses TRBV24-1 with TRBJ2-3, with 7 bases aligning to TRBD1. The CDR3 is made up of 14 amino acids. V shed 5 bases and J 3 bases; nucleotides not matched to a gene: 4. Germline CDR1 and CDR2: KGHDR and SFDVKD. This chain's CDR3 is CATSGQTGTDTQYF. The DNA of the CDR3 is TGTGCCACCAGTGGCCAGACAGGGACAGATACGCAGTATTTT.

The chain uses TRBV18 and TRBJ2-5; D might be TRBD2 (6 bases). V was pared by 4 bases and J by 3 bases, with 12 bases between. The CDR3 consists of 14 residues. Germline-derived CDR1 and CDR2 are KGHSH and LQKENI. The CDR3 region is CASSLGGGEETQYF. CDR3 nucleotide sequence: TGTGCCAGCTCACTTGGCGGCGGGGAAGAGACCCAGTACTTC.

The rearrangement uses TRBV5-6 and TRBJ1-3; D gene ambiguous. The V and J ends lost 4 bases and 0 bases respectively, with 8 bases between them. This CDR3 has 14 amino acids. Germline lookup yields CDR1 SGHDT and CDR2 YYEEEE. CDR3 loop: CASSNPRSGNTIYF. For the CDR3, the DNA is TGTGCCAGCAGCAATCCCCGCTCTGGAAACACCATATATTTT.

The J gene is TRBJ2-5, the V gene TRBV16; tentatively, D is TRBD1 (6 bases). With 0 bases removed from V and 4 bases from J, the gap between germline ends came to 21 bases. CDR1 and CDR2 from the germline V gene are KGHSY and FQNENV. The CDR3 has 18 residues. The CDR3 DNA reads TGTGCCAGCAGCCAATCATCGGCAGGGGCTAAAAGGGGAGAGACCCAGTACTTC. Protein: CASSQSSAGAKRGETQYF.

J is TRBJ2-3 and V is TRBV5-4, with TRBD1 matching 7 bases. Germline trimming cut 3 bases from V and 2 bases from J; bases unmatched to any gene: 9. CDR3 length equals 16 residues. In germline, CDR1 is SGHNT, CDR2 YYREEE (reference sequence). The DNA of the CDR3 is TGTGCCAGCAGCTCAAAGGGGGCTCGAAACACAGATACGCAGTATTTT. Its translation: CASSSKGARNTDTQYF. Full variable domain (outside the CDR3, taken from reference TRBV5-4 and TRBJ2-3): ETGVTQSPTHLIKTRGQQVTLRCSSQSGHNTVSWYQQALGQGPQFIFQYYREEENGRGNFPPRFSGLQFPNYSSELNVNALELDDSALYLCASSSKGARNTDTQYFGPGTRLTVL.

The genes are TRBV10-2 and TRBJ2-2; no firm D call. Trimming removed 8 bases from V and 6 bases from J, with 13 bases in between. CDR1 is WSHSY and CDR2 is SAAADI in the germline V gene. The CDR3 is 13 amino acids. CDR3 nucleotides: TGCGCCAGCCGAAACCCAGTCCCCGGGGAGCTGTTTTTT. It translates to CASRNPVPGELFF.

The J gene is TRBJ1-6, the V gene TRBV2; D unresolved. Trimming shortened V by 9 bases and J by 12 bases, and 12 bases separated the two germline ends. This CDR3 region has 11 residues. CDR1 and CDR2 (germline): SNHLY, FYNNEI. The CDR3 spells CASKGRGPLHF. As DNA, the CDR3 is TGTGCCAGTAAAGGCCGGGGACCCCTCCACTTT.

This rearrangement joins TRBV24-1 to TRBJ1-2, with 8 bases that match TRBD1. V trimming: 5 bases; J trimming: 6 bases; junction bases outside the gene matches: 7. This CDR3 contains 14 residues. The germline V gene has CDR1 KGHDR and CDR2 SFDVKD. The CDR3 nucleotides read TGTGCCACCAGTGTCGACGACAGGGGAGATGGCTACACCTTC. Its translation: CATSVDDRGDGYTF.

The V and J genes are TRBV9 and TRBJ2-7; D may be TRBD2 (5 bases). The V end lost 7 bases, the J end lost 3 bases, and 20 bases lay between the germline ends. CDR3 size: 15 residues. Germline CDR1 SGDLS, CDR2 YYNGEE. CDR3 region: CASPEPSGTSYEQYF. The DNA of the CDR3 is TGTGCCAGCCCCGAACCAAGCGGTACTAGCTACGAGCAGTACTTC. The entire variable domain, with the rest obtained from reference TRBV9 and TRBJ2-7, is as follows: DSGVTQTPKHLITATGQRVTLRCSPRSGDLSVYWYQQSLDQGLQFLIQYYNGEERAKGNILERFSAQQFPDLHSELNLSSLELGDSALYFCASPEPSGTSYEQYFGPGTRLTVT.

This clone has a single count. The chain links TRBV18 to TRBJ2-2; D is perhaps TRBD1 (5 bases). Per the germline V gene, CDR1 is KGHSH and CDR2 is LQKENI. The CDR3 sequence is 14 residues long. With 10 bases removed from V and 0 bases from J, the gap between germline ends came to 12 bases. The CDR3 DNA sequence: TGTGCCACCCCGGACAACCCGAACACCGGGGAGCTGTTTTTT. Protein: CATPDNPNTGELFF.

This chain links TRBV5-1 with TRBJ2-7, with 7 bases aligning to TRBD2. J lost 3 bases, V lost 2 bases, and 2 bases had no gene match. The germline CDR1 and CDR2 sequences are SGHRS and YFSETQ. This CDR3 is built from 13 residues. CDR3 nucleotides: TGCGCCAGCAGCTTCGGGGGGAGCTACGAGCAGTACTTC. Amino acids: CASSFGGSYEQYF.

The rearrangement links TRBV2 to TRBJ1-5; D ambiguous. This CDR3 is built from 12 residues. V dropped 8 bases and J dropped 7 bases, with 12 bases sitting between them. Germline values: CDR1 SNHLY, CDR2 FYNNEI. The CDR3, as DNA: TGTGCCAGCGCCCGGAGGGAGCAGCCCCAGCATTTT. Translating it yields CASARREQPQHF.

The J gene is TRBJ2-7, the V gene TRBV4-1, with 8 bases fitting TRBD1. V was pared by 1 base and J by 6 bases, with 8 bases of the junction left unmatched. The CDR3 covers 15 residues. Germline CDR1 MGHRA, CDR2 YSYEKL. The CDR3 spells CASSQGQTGVSEQYF. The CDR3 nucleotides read TGCGCCAGCAGCCAAGGGCAGACAGGGGTGAGCGAGCAGTACTTC.

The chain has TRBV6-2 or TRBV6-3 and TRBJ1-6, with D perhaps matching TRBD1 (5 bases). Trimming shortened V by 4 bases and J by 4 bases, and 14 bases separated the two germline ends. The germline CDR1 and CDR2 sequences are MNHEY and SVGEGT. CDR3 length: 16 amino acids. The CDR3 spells CASSFSAGTYNSPLHF. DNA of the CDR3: TGTGCCAGCAGTTTTTCGGCCGGGACTTATAATTCACCCCTCCACTTT.